This TCR beta chain was recovered during a study of blood T cell repertoires in COVID-19 (dated by TCRdb to the early 2020s). As for the study more broadly: The collaborator samples originated in the United States, Italy and Spain and spanned the acute and convalescent phases of COVID-19. The prospective study material was composed of cDNA or gDNA derived from T cells, B-cell-depleted T cells, or PBMCs. The dataset comprised deeply sampled blood TCRbeta repertoires from subjects exposed to, actively infected with, or recovered from COVID-19. The repertoires were released in a freely available public database intended as a resource for research on the immune response to SARS-CoV-2. Samples were obtained from the ongoing ImmuneRACE study (first 160 participants) and from 1,254 subjects provided by 6 global collaborators. Sample metadata almost always included a de-identified subject ID, COVID-19 status, age in years and sex. HLA class I and class II types, where available, came from metadata supplied by the sample provider rather than from assay-based typing. Results the study describes overall, beyond this receptor: How much clinical and demographic metadata was included differed by source and by participant, and the metadata was provided uncurated.

TCRbeta CDR3 regions were amplified from genomic DNA by means of the immunoSEQ Assay, a bias-controlled multiplex PCR. From the authors' description of their analysis: Within the assay, amplification of reference gene primers was used to estimate how many nucleated cells each sample contained. Sequence reads were collapsed and filtered to measure the absolute abundance of every unique TCRbeta CDR3 rearrangement. For each sample, productive Simpson clonality was calculated as the square root of Simpson's diversity index over productive rearrangements. Not all clones reach the TCRdb copy of this immuneACCESS table, which keeps in-frame sequences only. Checked studies attribute under half of the gap to unresolved V genes and leave the rest unexplained. V, J and clone size are those of that table, while D and trimming were read from the DNA. The sample table lists roughly 80,000 clones, approximately 84% of them with a count of one. The ten largest make up 10% to 15% of the sample.

The V end gives up 8 bases and the J end 2 bases, leaving 5 bases in the junction not matched to a gene. Measured from the cysteine to the phenylalanine, the CDR3 is 13 residues long. The sequence is cut down to CDR3 DNA, 39 bases in frame from base 1. CDR1 ENHRY and CDR2 SYGVKD were looked up in the germline V gene. The collaborating institutions used their own protocols to collect whole blood in K2EDTA tubes. Collaborator samples were shipped for TCRbeta analysis as frozen whole blood, isolated PBMCs, or DNA extracted from either sample type. Of note for this clone: What this receptor recognizes is not known. Base qualities are not provided; no much larger clone lies one nucleotide away.

This TCR was sampled from a human donor in a cohort sampled during active COVID-19. The rearranged chain carries TRBV10-3 and TRBJ2-7, with TRBD1 matching 8 junction bases. The material sequenced was peripheral blood. The DNA sequence is TGTGCCATCGGGGCGGGACAGGCCTACGAGCAGTACTTC. This yields the protein CAIGAGQAYEQYF.